These 21 T cell receptor beta chains were all obtained from the same sample, sequenced in a study of molecular identifiers for immune sequencing clone quantification. In TCRdb, the PCR reads were re-called with MiXCR into one record per CDR3 protein. The sample shows about 640,000 distinct CDR3 sequences, about 20% of them seen only once. The specimen was naive CD8+ T cells from blood, with Jurkat cell RNA spiked in. Specified subset: FACS-sorted CD8+CD4-CCR7+CD45RA+ naive T cells. All receptors come from a human donor in good health. Some libraries in this study had Jurkat cell RNA spiked in.

This chain links TRBV6-6 with TRBJ1-4; a weak D match, TRBD1 (6 bases). V was shortened by 7 bases and J by 12 bases, with 21 bases between the two germline ends. The CDR3 runs to 14 residues. Per germline, CDR1 MNHNY and CDR2 SVGAGI (reference sequence). DNA for the CDR3: TGTGCCAGCACACAGGGAGCCTTAGAGGAAGAACTGTTTTTT. This encodes CASTQGALEEELFF.

This clonotype appeared many times. The gene calls are TRBV29-1 and TRBJ2-6, with D uncertain. The V gene's germline CDR1 is SQVTM and CDR2 ANQGSEA. The germline V and J ends were trimmed by 3 bases and 0 bases, with 3 bases remaining between them. The CDR3 runs 13 residues. The CDR3 loop reads CSVDISGANVLTF. The DNA for the CDR3 is TGCAGCGTTGATATCTCTGGGGCCAACGTCCTGACTTTC.

The chain employs TRBV3-1 and TRBJ2-3, with 9 bases lining up with TRBD2. CDR1 and CDR2 (germline): LGHDT, YNNKEL (reference sequence). The CDR3 loop spans 19 amino acids. J lost 1 base, V lost 0 bases, and 11 bases had no gene match. For the CDR3, the DNA is TGTGCCAGCAGCCAAGAGTGGCGGAGGGCTAGCGGGGGCACAGATACGCAGTATTTT. Protein sequence: CASSQEWRRASGGTDTQYF.

To note about this clonotype: Since a much larger clone is just one base distant, this may be a read error. This is likely a read error, given that the CDR3 carries no conserved phenylalanine or tryptophan at its end. The chain has TRBV5-5 and TRBJ2-1; D may be TRBD1 or TRBD2 (5 bases each). With 3 bases removed from V and 1 base from J, the gap between germline ends came to 8 bases. The germline CDR1 and CDR2 sequences are SGHKS and YYEKEE (reference sequence). The CDR3 has 14 residues. CDR3 sequence reads: CASSYEGSYNEQFL. The CDR3 nucleotides read TGTGCCAGCAGCTATGAGGGGTCCTACAATGAGCAGTTCCTC.

V and J are TRBV7-3 and TRBJ2-1, with D hard to call. Trimming removed 7 bases from V and 6 bases from J, with 13 bases in between. Germline CDR1 reads SGHTA; CDR2 reads FQGTGA. The CDR3 runs to 13 residues. The CDR3 DNA follows: TGTGCCAGCACGGACGAAAACTCCAATGAGCAGTTCTTC. It specifies CASTDENSNEQFF.

This chain joins TRBV12-3 or TRBV12-4 and TRBJ1-2, with 11 bases matching TRBD1. The trim removed 5 bases at V and 4 bases at J, leaving 12 bases unmatched. The CDR3 totals 17 residues. The CDR3 bases are TGTGCCAGCAGTATAAAAATATGGGACAGGGGGGGCTATGGCTACACCTTC. Amino acid sequence: CASSIKIWDRGGYGYTF.

The table lists this clonotype with many counts. This chain joins TRBV7-9 and TRBJ2-5; D is unresolved. The V and J ends lost 1 base and 3 bases respectively, with 6 bases between them. The germline V gene has CDR1 SEHNR and CDR2 FQNEAQ (reference sequence). The CDR3 has 13 residues. The CDR3 DNA sequence: TGTGCCAGCAGCTTAGATCCGGAAGAGACCCAGTACTTC. Translating gives CASSLDPEETQYF.

This clonotype was seen only a few times. The rearrangement joins TRBV19 to TRBJ1-1; 8 nucleotides align to TRBD1. V lost 7 bases and J lost 2; bases outside the gene matches: 9. This CDR3 contains 15 residues. Germline CDR1 is LNHDA and CDR2 is SQIVND (reference sequence). CDR3 in amino acids: CASKDGDRTNTEAFF. The CDR3 DNA is TGTGCCAGTAAGGATGGGGACAGGACCAACACTGAAGCTTTCTTT.

This clonotype was recorded a few times. This rearrangement joins TRBV6-2 or TRBV6-3 to TRBJ2-3, with 8 bases fitting TRBD2. Germline V lookup: CDR1 MNHEY, CDR2 SVGEGT. The CDR3 covers 19 residues. The V gene end was trimmed by 0 bases and the J gene end by 2 bases; junction bases not matched to a gene: 13. The CDR3 spells CASSYSKGFLAGYTDTQYF. CDR3 nucleotides: TGTGCCAGCAGTTACTCGAAAGGGTTTCTAGCGGGTTACACAGATACGCAGTATTTT.

This clonotype was recorded a few times. The V gene is TRBV14, the J gene TRBJ2-1; D unclear. The CDR3 sequence is 14 residues long. The V end lost 5 bases, the J end lost 8 bases, and 16 bases lay between the germline ends. CDR1 is SGHDN and CDR2 is FVKESK in the germline V gene. CDR3 nucleotides: TGTGCCAGCAGCGCGGACCTCGCCGGAGATGAGCAGTTCTTC. It codes for CASSADLAGDEQFF.

This clonotype was seen ten or more times. The chain has TRBV13 and TRBJ2-3; the match to TRBD1 covers 9 bases. V was pared by 4 bases and J by 3 bases, with 14 bases of the junction left unmatched. In germline, CDR1 is PRHDT, CDR2 FYEKMQ (reference sequence). This CDR3 comprises 18 residues. The CDR3 region has the DNA TGTGCCAGCAGCTCCGTCCCGGGACAGGGTTTAGTAACAGATACGCAGTATTTT. It translates to CASSSVPGQGLVTDTQYF.

The rearrangement joins TRBV27 to TRBJ1-5; 7 positions agree with TRBD1. Germline CDR1 reads MNHEY; CDR2 reads SMNVEV (reference sequence). The trim removed 8 bases at V and 2 bases at J, leaving 9 bases unmatched. The CDR3 extends over 15 amino acids. CDR3 sequence reads: CASHPTGSRNQPQHF. DNA of the CDR3: TGTGCCAGCCACCCGACAGGGAGCCGCAATCAGCCCCAGCATTTT.

Comments on this clonotype: The junction differs from germline at one of its ends, possibly a read error. This chain uses TRBV7-3 with TRBJ1-2, with D possibly being TRBD1 (6 bases). This CDR3 region has 14 residues. CDR1 SGHTA and CDR2 FQGTGA come from the germline V gene. CDR3 DNA sequence: TGTGCCAGCAGCCACCCAACAGGGATAATCGGCTACGCCTTC. The encoded protein is CASSHPTGIIGYAF.

V usage is TRBV28 and J usage is TRBJ2-7; 10 bases match TRBD2. Germline trimming cut 2 bases from V and 7 bases from J; bases unmatched to any gene: 11. Germline V lookup: CDR1 MDHEN, CDR2 SYDVKM. This CDR3 spans 16 amino acids. In DNA, the CDR3 is TGTGCCAGCAGTTTACCCCGCCTAGCGGGAGTGAGTGAGCAGTACTTC. It yields the protein CASSLPRLAGVSEQYF.

This clonotype was found many times. J is TRBJ2-2 and V is TRBV9; 8 nucleotides align to TRBD1. V dropped 0 bases and J dropped 4; count of bases not matched to a gene: 14. The CDR3 extends over 19 amino acids. CDR1 SGDLS and CDR2 YYNGEE come from the germline V gene. CDR3 amino acids: CASSVEPSPGQGFTGELFF. For the CDR3, the DNA is TGTGCCAGCAGCGTAGAACCCTCCCCCGGACAGGGTTTCACCGGGGAGCTGTTTTTT.

This clonotype was seen many times. This chain joins TRBV5-1 and TRBJ2-2, with TRBD2 matching 11 bases. V was clipped by 0 bases and J by 0 bases; unmatched bases: 4. The length of the CDR3 is 18 residues. CDR1 SGHRS and CDR2 YFSETQ come from the germline V gene. CDR3 DNA sequence: TGCGCCAGCAGCTTGGGTCTAGCGGGGGGCGCGAACACCGGGGAGCTGTTTTTT. Translated, it gives CASSLGLAGGANTGELFF.

This clonotype was counted a few times. One end of the junction varies from germline; a read error may be responsible. This chain joins TRBV19 and TRBJ2-3; TRBD1 is a possible D gene (7 bases). The germline gives CDR1 LNHDA, CDR2 SQIVND (reference sequence). The CDR3 consists of 12 residues. CDR3 amino acids: CATGEETDTQYF. DNA for the CDR3: TGCGCCACAGGGGAGGAAACAGATACGCAGTATTTT. Using reference TRBV19 and TRBJ2-3 for the parts outside the CDR3, the full variable domain is DGGITQSPKYLFRKEGQNVTLSCEQNLNHDAMYWYRQDPGQGLRLIYYSQIVNDFQKGDIAEGYSVSREKKESFPLTVTSAQKNPTAFYLCATGEETDTQYFGPGTRLTVL.

The chain joins TRBV6-5 to TRBJ2-2; D might be TRBD2 (7 bases). This CDR3 region has 15 residues. Germline V gives CDR1 MNHEY, CDR2 SVGAGI. V was clipped by 9 bases and J by 5 bases, with 19 bases between them. The CDR3 bases are TGTGCCAGTTCGGGCGGGGGCCCTTGGACCGGGGAGCTGTTTTTT. Amino acid sequence: CASSGGGPWTGELFF.

As for this clonotype: A much larger clone differs by one base, so this may be a read error. The chain couples TRBV4-1 to TRBJ1-6; TRBD1 might be the D (6 bases). The V end was cut by 1 base, the J end by 0 bases, with 13 bases between. Germline CDR1 is MGHRA and CDR2 is YSYEKL. This CDR3 comprises 18 residues. For the CDR3, the DNA is TGCGCCAGCAGCCAAGGGAGTACAGGGAACTCCTATAATTCACCCCTCCACTTT. This gives the protein CASSQGSTGNSYNSPLHF.

This clonotype was recorded a few times. The chain combines TRBV27 with TRBJ2-7, with no clear D. CDR1 and CDR2 (germline): MNHEY, SMNVEV (reference sequence). The CDR3 is 15 amino acids. V was cut by 4 bases and J by 7 bases, with 20 bases left in between. This CDR3 is CASSSIPGPLEEQYF. The DNA of the CDR3 is TGTGCCAGCAGTTCCATCCCCGGGCCTCTGGAGGAGCAGTACTTC.

This clonotype was found a few times. The chain recombines TRBV3-1 with TRBJ2-5, with 7 nucleotides matching TRBD1. Per germline, CDR1 LGHDT and CDR2 YNNKEL (reference sequence). The CDR3 consists of 16 residues. The trim removed 1 base at V and 3 bases at J, leaving 8 bases unmatched. CDR3 sequence: CASSQVAGGSKETQYF. For the CDR3, the DNA is TGTGCCAGCAGCCAAGTAGCAGGGGGTTCGAAAGAGACCCAGTACTTC.